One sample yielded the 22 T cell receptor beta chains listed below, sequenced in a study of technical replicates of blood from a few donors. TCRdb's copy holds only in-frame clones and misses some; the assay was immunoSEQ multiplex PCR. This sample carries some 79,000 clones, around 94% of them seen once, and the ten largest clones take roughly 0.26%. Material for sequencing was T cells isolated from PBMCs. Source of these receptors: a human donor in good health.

CDR3 in amino acids: CASNNPGASGNTIYF. CDR3 coding DNA: TGTGCCAGTAACAACCCAGGGGCCTCTGGAAACACCATATATTTT. The V and J genes are TRBV28 and TRBJ1-3, with a tentative D call TRBD1 (6 bases). Trimming pared 9 bases from V and 0 bases from J, leaving 15 bases between. This CDR3 region has 15 residues. CDR1 and CDR2 (germline): MDHEN, SYDVKM. Full variable domain (remainder filled in from reference TRBV28 and TRBJ1-3): DVKVTQSSRYLVKRTGEKVFLECVQDMDHENMFWYRQDPGLGLRLIYFSYDVKMKEKGDIPEGYSVSREKKERFSLILESASTNQTSMYLCASNNPGASGNTIYFGEGSWLTVV.

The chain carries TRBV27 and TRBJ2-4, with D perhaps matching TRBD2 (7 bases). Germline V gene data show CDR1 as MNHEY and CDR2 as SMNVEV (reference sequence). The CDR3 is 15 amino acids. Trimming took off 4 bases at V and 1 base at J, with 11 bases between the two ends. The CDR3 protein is CASSSGGFAKNIQYF. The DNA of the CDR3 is TGTGCCAGCAGTTCGGGGGGCTTTGCCAAAAACATTCAGTACTTC.

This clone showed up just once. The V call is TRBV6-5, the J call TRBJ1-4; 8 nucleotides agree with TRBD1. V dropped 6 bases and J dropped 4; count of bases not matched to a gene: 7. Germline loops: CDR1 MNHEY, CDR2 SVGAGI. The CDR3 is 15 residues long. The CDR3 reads CASSPGTGLNEKLFF. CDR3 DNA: TGTGCCAGCAGCCCCGGGACAGGTCTTAATGAAAAACTGTTTTTT.

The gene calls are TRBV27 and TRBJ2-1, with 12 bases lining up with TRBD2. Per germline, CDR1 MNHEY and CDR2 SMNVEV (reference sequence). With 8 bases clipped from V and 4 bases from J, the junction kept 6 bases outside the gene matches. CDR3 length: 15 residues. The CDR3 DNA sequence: TGTGCCAGCTGCTTACTAGCGGGAGGTTACAATGAGCAGTTCTTC. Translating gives CASCLLAGGYNEQFF.

In DNA, the CDR3 is TGTGCCAGCAGTTACCGCACAGGCCACAATCAGCCCCAGCATTTT. Its translation is CASSYRTGHNQPQHF. The rearrangement links TRBV6-5 to TRBJ1-5, with D possibly being TRBD1 (5 bases). CDR1 and CDR2 from the germline V gene are MNHEY and SVGAGI. CDR3 length equals 15 residues. The V end was cut by 2 bases, the J end by 3 bases, with 11 bases between.

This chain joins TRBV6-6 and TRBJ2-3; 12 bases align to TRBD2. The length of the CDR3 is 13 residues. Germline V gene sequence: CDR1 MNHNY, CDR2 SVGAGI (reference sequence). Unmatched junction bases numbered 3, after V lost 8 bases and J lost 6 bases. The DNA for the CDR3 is TGTGCCAGCTATACTAGCGGGAGGGATACGCAGTATTTT. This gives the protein CASYTSGRDTQYF.

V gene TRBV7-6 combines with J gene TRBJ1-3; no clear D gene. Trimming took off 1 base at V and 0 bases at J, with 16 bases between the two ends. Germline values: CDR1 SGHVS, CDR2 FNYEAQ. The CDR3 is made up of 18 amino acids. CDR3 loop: CASSLVWRDGISGNTIYF. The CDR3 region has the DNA TGTGCCAGCAGCTTAGTTTGGAGAGACGGAATCTCTGGAAACACCATATATTTT.

The CDR3 coding sequence is TGCGCCAGCAATCACAGGGGGCTTTTCTACGAGCAGTACTTC. Amino acids: CASNHRGLFYEQYF. The V call is TRBV5-1, the J call TRBJ2-7; the match to TRBD1 covers 9 bases. V gave up 6 bases and J gave up 3 bases; unmatched junction bases: 7. This CDR3 region has 14 residues. Germline assignment: CDR1 SGHRS and CDR2 YFSETQ. Complete variable domain (other parts from reference TRBV5-1 and TRBJ2-7): KAGVTQTPRYLIKTRGQQVTLSCSPISGHRSVSWYQQTPGQGLQFLFEYFSETQRNKGNFPGRFSGRQFSNSRSEMNVSTLELGDSALYLCASNHRGLFYEQYFGPGTRLTVT.

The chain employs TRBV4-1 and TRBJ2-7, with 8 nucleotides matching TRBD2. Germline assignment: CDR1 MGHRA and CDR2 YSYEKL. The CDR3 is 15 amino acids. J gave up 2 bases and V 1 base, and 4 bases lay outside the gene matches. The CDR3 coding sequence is TGCGCCAGCAGCCAAGGGCGAGCGGGGGCCTACGAGCAGTACTTC. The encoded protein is CASSQGRAGAYEQYF.

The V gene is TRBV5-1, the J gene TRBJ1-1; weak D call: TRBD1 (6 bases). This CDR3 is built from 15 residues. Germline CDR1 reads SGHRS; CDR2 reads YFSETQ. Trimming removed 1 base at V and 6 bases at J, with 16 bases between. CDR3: CASSLSTQGRSEAFF. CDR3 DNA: TGCGCCAGCAGCTTGAGCACACAGGGTAGGTCTGAAGCTTTCTTT.

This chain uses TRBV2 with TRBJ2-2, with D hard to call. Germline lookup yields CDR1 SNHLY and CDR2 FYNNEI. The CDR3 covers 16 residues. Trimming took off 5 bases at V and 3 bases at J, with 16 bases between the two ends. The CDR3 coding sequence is TGTGCCAGCAGTTCCCCGTTCGTCCAGGACACCGGGGAGCTGTTTTTT. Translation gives CASSSPFVQDTGELFF.

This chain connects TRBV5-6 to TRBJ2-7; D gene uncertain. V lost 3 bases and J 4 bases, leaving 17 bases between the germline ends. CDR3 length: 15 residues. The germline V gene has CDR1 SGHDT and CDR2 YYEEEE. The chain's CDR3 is CASSSGPRLSYEQYF. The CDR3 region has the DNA TGTGCCAGCAGCTCTGGTCCGAGATTGAGTTACGAGCAGTACTTC. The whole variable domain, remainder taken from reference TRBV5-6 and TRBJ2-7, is DAGVTQSPTHLIKTRGQQVTLRCSPKSGHDTVSWYQQALGQGPQFIFQYYEEEERQRGNFPDRFSGHQFPNYSSELNVNALLLGDSALYLCASSSGPRLSYEQYFGPGTRLTVT.

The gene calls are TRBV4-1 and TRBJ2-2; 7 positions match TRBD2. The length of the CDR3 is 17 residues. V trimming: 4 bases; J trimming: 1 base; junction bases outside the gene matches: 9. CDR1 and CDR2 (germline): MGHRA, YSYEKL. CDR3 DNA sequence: TGCGCCAGCAGCCCATCCTGGGGGGGGAAGAACACCGGGGAGCTGTTTTTT. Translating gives CASSPSWGGKNTGELFF.

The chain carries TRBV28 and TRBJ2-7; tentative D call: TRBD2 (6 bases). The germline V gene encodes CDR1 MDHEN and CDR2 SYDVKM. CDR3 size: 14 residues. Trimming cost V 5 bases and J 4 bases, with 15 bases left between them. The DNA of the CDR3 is TGTGCCAGCAGTAACCCCGGGACTGCGTACGAGCAGTACTTC. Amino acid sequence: CASSNPGTAYEQYF. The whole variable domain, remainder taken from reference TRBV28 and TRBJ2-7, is DVKVTQSSRYLVKRTGEKVFLECVQDMDHENMFWYRQDPGLGLRLIYFSYDVKMKEKGDIPEGYSVSREKKERFSLILESASTNQTSMYLCASSNPGTAYEQYFGPGTRLTVT.

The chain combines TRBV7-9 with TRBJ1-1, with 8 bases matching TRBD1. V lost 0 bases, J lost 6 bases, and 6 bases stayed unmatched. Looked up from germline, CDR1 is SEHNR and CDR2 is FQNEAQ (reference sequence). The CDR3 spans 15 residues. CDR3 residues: CASSLAQGARAEAFF. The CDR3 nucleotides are TGTGCCAGCAGCTTAGCGCAGGGGGCAAGGGCTGAAGCTTTCTTT.

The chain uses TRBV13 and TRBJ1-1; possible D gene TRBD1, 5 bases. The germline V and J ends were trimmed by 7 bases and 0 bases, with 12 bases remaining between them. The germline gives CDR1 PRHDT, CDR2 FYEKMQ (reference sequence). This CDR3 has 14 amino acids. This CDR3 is CASTRGGVNTEAFF. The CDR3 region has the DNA TGTGCCAGCACTCGGGGGGGAGTGAACACTGAAGCTTTCTTT.

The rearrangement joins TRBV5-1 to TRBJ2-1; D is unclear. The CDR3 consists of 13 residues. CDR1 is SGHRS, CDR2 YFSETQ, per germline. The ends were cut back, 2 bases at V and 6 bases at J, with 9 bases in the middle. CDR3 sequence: CASSFAGSNEQFF. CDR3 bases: TGCGCCAGCAGCTTCGCAGGTAGCAATGAGCAGTTCTTC.

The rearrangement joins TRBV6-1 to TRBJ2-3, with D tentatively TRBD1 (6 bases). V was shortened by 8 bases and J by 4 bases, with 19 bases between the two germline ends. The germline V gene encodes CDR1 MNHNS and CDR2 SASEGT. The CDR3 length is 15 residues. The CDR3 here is CASYRASRAPDTQYF. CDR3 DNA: TGTGCCAGCTACAGGGCTAGTAGGGCCCCAGATACGCAGTATTTT.

CDR3 coding DNA: TGTGCCAGCAGCCAACTGACAGGAGCGAACACCGGGGAGCTGTTTTTT. The encoded protein is CASSQLTGANTGELFF. The chain employs TRBV11-3 and TRBJ2-2; weak D call: TRBD1 (6 bases). V dropped 5 bases and J dropped 0 bases, with 13 bases sitting between them. Looked up from germline, CDR1 is SGHNT and CDR2 is YENEEA. CDR3 size: 16 residues.

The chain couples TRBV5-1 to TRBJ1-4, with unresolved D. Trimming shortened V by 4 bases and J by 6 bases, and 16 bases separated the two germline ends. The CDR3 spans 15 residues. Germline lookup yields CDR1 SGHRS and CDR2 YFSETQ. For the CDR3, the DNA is TGCGCCAGCAGCCCCATCGGGAGGAACGATGAAAAACTGTTTTTT. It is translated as CASSPIGRNDEKLFF. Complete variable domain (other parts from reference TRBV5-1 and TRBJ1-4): KAGVTQTPRYLIKTRGQQVTLSCSPISGHRSVSWYQQTPGQGLQFLFEYFSETQRNKGNFPGRFSGRQFSNSRSEMNVSTLELGDSALYLCASSPIGRNDEKLFFGSGTQLSVL.

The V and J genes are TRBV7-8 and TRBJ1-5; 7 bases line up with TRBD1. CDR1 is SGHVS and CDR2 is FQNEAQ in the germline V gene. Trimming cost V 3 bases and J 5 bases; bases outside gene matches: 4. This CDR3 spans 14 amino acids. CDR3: CASSLDRTYQPQHF. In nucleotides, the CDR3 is TGTGCCAGCAGCTTGGACAGGACTTATCAGCCCCAGCATTTT.

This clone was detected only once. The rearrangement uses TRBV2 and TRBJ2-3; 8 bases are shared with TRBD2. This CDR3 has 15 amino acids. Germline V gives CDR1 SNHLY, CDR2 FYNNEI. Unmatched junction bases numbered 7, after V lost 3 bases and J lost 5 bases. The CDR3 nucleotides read TGTGCCAGCAGTGACTTCGGGGGGGCCGGAGATACGCAGTATTTT. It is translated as CASSDFGGAGDTQYF.